This TCR beta chain was identified in a study of blood T cell repertoires in COVID-19. On this clone itself: The same CDR3 can be traced to other DNA sequences in this sample.

In the source study's methods: Counts of nucleated cells, estimated from reference gene primer amplification, were obtained. Data came from immunoSEQ multiplex PCR; TCRdb stores just in-frame clones and leaves some out. That table furnishes V, J and clone size, whereas the DNA furnished D and trimming. The table has 20,000 to 25,000 clones, 80% to 90% seen once. Trimming took 6 bases from V and 1 from J; bases not matched to a gene: 1. Germline CDR1 and CDR2: MRHNA and SNTAGT. The CDR3 covers 13 residues. This chain connects TRBV6-4 to TRBJ1-2, with TRBD1 identical over 8 bases. This TCR was sampled from a human donor with active COVID-19. The donor label of this sample is uncertain. Sequenced input: peripheral blood. The CDR3 coding sequence is TGTGCCAGCAGGGGACAGGATAACTATGGCTACACCTTC. Protein: CASRGQDNYGYTF.